This TCR beta chain stems from a study of T cell responses to AZD1222 COVID-19 vaccine. Data came from immunoSEQ multiplex PCR; TCRdb stores just in-frame clones and leaves some out. The table shows about 140,000 clones, with roughly 85% occurring only once. This CDR3 is built from 15 residues. The V and J ends lost 3 bases and 1 base respectively, with 12 bases between them. The V gene's germline CDR1 is LNHDA and CDR2 SQIVND (reference sequence). The input for sequencing was peripheral blood, taken 28 days after the second dose of the MenACWY control vaccine. V is TRBV19 and J is TRBJ1-1; D not resolved. The receptor comes from an adult who received the MenACWY meningococcal vaccine as a control. This chain's CDR3 is CASSISAAANTEAFF. CDR3 coding DNA: TGTGCCAGTAGTATTTCGGCCGCAGCGAACACTGAAGCTTTCTTT.